The present T cell receptor beta chain was sequenced within a study of blood T cell repertoires in COVID-19. The overall study: The origin of the acute and convalescent COVID-19 samples was the United States, Italy and Spain.

After removal of 3 bases from V and 0 bases from J, the junction contained 6 bases not matched to a gene. This CDR3 comprises 17 residues. Germline CDR1 is SGDLS and CDR2 is YYNGEE. Assay: immunoSEQ multiplex PCR; the TCRdb copy retains only in-frame clones and omits some. The sample carries over 100,000 clones, around 87% recorded once. This chain uses TRBV9 with TRBJ2-1; TRBD2 aligns across 10 bases. This clonotype was obtained from a man aged 45-60 years with acute or convalescent COVID-19. Source material: peripheral blood. CDR3 coding DNA: TGTGCCAGCAGCGCCGAAGCGGGAGGGCCCTCCTACAATGAGCAGTTCTTC. This sequence encodes CASSAEAGGPSYNEQFF.